This entry lists 16 T cell receptor beta chains sequenced from one sample in a study of response to subunit inactivated influenza vaccine. A single record per CDR3 protein comes from TCRdb applying MiXCR to the RT-PCR reads. The sample has around 190,000 distinct CDR3 sequences; roughly 14% are singletons. The sample was CD8+ T cells sorted from PBMCs, taken around 5 days after vaccination. The receptors stem from a man aged 50 to 60 who received an inactivated influenza vaccine.

This clonotype turned up a few times. The chain carries TRBV28 and TRBJ2-7, with 11 bases identical to TRBD2. After removal of 6 bases from V and 0 bases from J, the junction contained 16 bases not matched to a gene. Germline CDR1 reads MDHEN; CDR2 reads SYDVKM. The CDR3 extends over 19 amino acids. In DNA form, the CDR3 reads TGTGCCAGCAGGGCACCGGGACTAGCGGCAGGAAGGGACTCCTACGAGCAGTACTTC. Translated, it gives CASRAPGLAAGRDSYEQYF. The complete variable domain, with remaining parts taken from reference TRBV28 and TRBJ2-7, reads DVKVTQSSRYLVKRTGEKVFLECVQDMDHENMFWYRQDPGLGLRLIYFSYDVKMKEKGDIPEGYSVSREKKERFSLILESASTNQTSMYLCASRAPGLAAGRDSYEQYFGPGTRLTVT.

Many counts were recorded for this clonotype. The chain is built from TRBV4-3 and TRBJ1-1; D is unclear. There are 15 residues in the CDR3. V lost 3 bases and J 8 bases, leaving 19 bases between the germline ends. The germline V gene has CDR1 LGHNA and CDR2 YSLEER. CDR3 in amino acids: CASSQTTGPLGEAFF. DNA for the CDR3: TGCGCCAGCAGCCAGACGACCGGCCCCCTAGGCGAAGCTTTCTTT.

The genes are TRBV20-1 and TRBJ2-7; 10 bases agree with TRBD2. V lost 6 bases, J lost 3 bases, and 11 bases stayed unmatched. This CDR3 spans 15 amino acids. Germline V lookup: CDR1 DFQATT, CDR2 SNEGSKA (reference sequence). CDR3 nucleotide sequence: TGCAGTGCGACCCAACCGGGACTAGCGATCTACGAGCAGTACTTC. It specifies CSATQPGLAIYEQYF.

This clonotype turned up a few times. This sequence joins TRBV7-8 and TRBJ2-1; 13 bases agree with TRBD2. V lost 4 bases to trimming and J lost 1 base; unmatched junction nucleotides: 4. This CDR3 contains 17 residues. Per the germline V gene, CDR1 is SGHVS and CDR2 is FQNEAQ. The CDR3 spells CASSWSTSGRSYNEQFF. The CDR3 DNA reads TGTGCCAGCAGCTGGTCGACTAGCGGGAGGTCCTACAATGAGCAGTTCTTC.

There are many counts of this clonotype. The genes are TRBV19 and TRBJ2-1; D may correspond to TRBD1 or TRBD2 (6 bases each). The CDR3 sequence is 15 residues long. Germline-derived CDR1 and CDR2 are LNHDA and SQIVND (reference sequence). V shed 7 bases and J shed 2 bases, with 15 bases lying between them. CDR3 sequence (DNA): TGTGCCAGTACCATATTAGGGGGGACCTACAATGAGCAGTTCTTC. It translates to CASTILGGTYNEQFF.

Regarding this clonotype: This may stem from a read error, because a much larger clone lies one nucleotide away. The chain employs TRBV7-9 and TRBJ2-5, with unresolved D. This CDR3 is built from 14 residues. CDR1 and CDR2 from the germline V gene are SEHNR and FQNEAQ (reference sequence). The CDR3 sequence is CASSLGVYQVTQYF. The CDR3 bases are TGTGCCAGCAGCTTAGGCGTCTACCAAGTGACCCAGTACTTC.

This clonotype was observed a few times. The genes are TRBV5-1 and TRBJ2-1, with D perhaps assigned TRBD1 or TRBD2 (5 bases each). The CDR3 spans 15 residues. Trimming took 0 bases from V and 4 from J, leaving 11 bases between them. In germline, CDR1 is SGHRS, CDR2 YFSETQ. The CDR3, as DNA: TGCGCCAGCAGCTTGGTCCCCGGGGCATACAATGAGCAGTTCTTC. Amino acid sequence: CASSLVPGAYNEQFF.

In this sample, this clonotype turned up a few times. V is TRBV12-3 or TRBV12-4 and J is TRBJ2-1; D is perhaps TRBD2 (5 bases). The CDR3 loop spans 14 amino acids. V dropped 3 bases and J dropped 7 bases, with 13 bases sitting between them. The CDR3 reads CASSLRALENEQFF. The CDR3, as DNA: TGTGCCAGCAGTTTGAGGGCGTTGGAGAATGAGCAGTTCTTC.

This clonotype was picked up a small number of times. The rearrangement links TRBV29-1 to TRBJ2-2, with 8 bases identical to TRBD2. The J segment lost 5 bases and the V segment lost 4 bases, leaving 6 bases of the junction unmatched. From germline, CDR1 is SQVTM and CDR2 ANQGSEA. The CDR3 sequence is 14 residues long. The CDR3 region is CSVAGGDKTGELFF. The CDR3 DNA reads as TGCAGCGTTGCCGGGGGGGATAAGACCGGGGAGCTGTTTTTT.

The gene calls are TRBV7-8 and TRBJ2-2, with TRBD2 matching 10 bases. J was trimmed by 6 bases and V by 2 bases; bases with no gene match: 6. The germline V gene encodes CDR1 SGHVS and CDR2 FQNEAQ. CDR3 length: 16 residues. CDR3 nucleotides: TGTGCCAGCAGCTTATACAGCGGGGGGGCCGCCGGGGAGCTGTTTTTT. Translating it yields CASSLYSGGAAGELFF.

This clonotype has a handful of counts. This chain links TRBV9 with TRBJ2-1, with D perhaps TRBD1 (5 bases). The CDR3 loop spans 14 amino acids. The germline V gene has CDR1 SGDLS and CDR2 YYNGEE. V was clipped by 0 bases and J by 2 bases, with 6 bases between them. The CDR3 DNA follows: TGTGCCAGCAGCGTAGGACAGACCTACAATGAGCAGTTCTTC. Translated: CASSVGQTYNEQFF.

This clonotype was observed a few times. This chain connects TRBV12-3 or TRBV12-4 to TRBJ1-5, with D perhaps matching TRBD1 (6 bases). This CDR3 comprises 13 residues. Trimming left V 8 bases short and J 9 bases short, with 17 bases between. CDR3 region: CASAGQVQGPQHF. CDR3 coding DNA: TGTGCCAGCGCGGGACAAGTCCAGGGGCCCCAGCATTTT.

The V and J genes are TRBV7-2 and TRBJ2-7; no clear D. The CDR3 is made up of 13 amino acids. Germline assignment: CDR1 SGHTA and CDR2 FQGNSA. V was trimmed by 4 bases and J by 2 bases, leaving 9 bases between them. This CDR3 reads CASSSRQTYEQYF. Here the CDR3 DNA reads TGTGCCAGCAGCTCTAGACAAACCTACGAGCAGTACTTC.

This clonotype was counted a few times. This chain joins TRBV12-3 or TRBV12-4 and TRBJ2-1; D uncertain. The CDR3 loop spans 12 amino acids. The V end was cut by 6 bases, the J end by 8 bases, with 11 bases between. This CDR3 reads CASSLYWDEQFF. The CDR3 DNA follows: TGTGCCAGCAGCCTATACTGGGATGAGCAGTTCTTC.

In its sample, this clonotype was seen a few times. V gene TRBV4-3 combines with J gene TRBJ2-1, with a tentative D call TRBD2 (6 bases). The CDR3 consists of 14 residues. V gave up 4 bases and J gave up 8 bases, with 15 bases separating them. Germline V gene data show CDR1 as LGHNA and CDR2 as YSLEER. CDR3 nucleotide sequence: TGCGCCAGCAGCCGCGGAACCTGGAGGGATGAGCAGTTCTTC. Translating it yields CASSRGTWRDEQFF.

V is TRBV3-1 and J is TRBJ2-2; no definite D call. The V end lost 4 bases, the J end lost 11 bases, and 17 bases lay between the germline ends. Germline values: CDR1 LGHDT, CDR2 YNNKEL (reference sequence). The CDR3 runs 14 residues. Here the CDR3 DNA reads TGTGCCAGCAGCCCAATCACCGGTTCGTTAGAGCTGTTTTTT. It translates to CASSPITGSLELFF.